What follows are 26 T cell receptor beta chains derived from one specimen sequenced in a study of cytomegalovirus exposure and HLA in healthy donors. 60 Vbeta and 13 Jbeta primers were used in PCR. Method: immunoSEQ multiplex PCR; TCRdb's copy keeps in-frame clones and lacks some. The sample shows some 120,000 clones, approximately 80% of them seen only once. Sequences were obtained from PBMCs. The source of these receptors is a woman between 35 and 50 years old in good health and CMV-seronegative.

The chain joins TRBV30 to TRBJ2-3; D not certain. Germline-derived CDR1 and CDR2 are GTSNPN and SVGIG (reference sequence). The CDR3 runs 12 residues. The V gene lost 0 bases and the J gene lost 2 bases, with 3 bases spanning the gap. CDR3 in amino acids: CAWSVSTDTQYF. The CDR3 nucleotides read TGTGCCTGGAGTGTCTCCACAGATACGCAGTATTTT.

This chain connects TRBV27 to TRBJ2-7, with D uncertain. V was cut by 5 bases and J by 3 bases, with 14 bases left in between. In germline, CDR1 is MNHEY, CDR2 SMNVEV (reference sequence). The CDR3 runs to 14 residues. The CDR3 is CASSNKPHYYEQYF. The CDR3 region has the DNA TGTGCCAGCAGTAACAAGCCCCACTACTACGAGCAGTACTTC.

CDR3 residues: CASSMRTSGGGDEQFF. The DNA of the CDR3 is TGTGCCAGTAGTATGAGGACTAGCGGGGGGGGCGATGAGCAGTTCTTC. The chain employs TRBV19 and TRBJ2-1; 15 nucleotides agree with TRBD2. The J segment lost 8 bases and the V segment lost 3 bases, leaving 5 bases of the junction unmatched. CDR1 and CDR2 (germline): LNHDA, SQIVND (reference sequence). The CDR3 covers 16 residues.

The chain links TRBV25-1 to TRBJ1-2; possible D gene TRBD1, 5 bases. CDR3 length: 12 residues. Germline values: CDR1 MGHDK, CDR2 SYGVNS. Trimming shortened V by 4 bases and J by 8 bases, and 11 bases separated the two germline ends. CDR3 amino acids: CASSVGGLGYTF. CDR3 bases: TGTGCCAGCAGTGTTGGGGGGTTGGGCTACACCTTC.

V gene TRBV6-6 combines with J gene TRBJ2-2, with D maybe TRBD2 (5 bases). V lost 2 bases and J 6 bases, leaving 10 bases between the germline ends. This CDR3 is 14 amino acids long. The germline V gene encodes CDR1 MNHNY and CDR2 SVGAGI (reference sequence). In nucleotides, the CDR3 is TGTGCCAGCAGTTACGAGAGCGGAGCCGGGGAGCTGTTTTTT. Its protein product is CASSYESGAGELFF.

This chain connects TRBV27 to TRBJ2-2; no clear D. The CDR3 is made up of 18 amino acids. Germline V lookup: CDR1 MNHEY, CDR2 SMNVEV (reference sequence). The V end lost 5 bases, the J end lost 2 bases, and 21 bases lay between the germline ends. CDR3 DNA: TGTGCCAGCAGTCCCCTGGCGCCGGGTCTCCTCAACACCGGGGAGCTGTTTTTT. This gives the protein CASSPLAPGLLNTGELFF.

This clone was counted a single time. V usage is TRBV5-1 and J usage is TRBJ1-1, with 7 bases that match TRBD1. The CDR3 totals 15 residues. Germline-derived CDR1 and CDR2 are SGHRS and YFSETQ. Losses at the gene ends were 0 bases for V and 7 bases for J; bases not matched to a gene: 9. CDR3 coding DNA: TGCGCCAGCAGCTTGGGGCCCGGGACAGAGTTTGAAGCTTTCTTT. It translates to CASSLGPGTEFEAFF.

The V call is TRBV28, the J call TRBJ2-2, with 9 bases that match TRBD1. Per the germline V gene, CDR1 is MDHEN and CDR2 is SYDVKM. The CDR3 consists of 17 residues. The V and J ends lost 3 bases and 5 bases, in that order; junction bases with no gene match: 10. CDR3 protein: CASSFPRTGVSTGELFF. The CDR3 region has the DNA TGTGCCAGCAGTTTCCCTAGGACAGGGGTGTCAACCGGGGAGCTGTTTTTT.

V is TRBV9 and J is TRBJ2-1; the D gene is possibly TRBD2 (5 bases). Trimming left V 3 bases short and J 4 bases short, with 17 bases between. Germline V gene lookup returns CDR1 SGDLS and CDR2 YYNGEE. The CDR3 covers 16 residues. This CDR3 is CASSARREPSYNEQFF. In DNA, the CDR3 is TGTGCCAGCAGCGCCCGAAGGGAGCCTAGTTACAATGAGCAGTTCTTC.

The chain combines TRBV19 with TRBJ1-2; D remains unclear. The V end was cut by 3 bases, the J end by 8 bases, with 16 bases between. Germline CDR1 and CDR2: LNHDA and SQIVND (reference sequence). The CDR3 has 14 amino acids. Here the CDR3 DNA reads TGTGCCAGTAGTATGGCCCCTGGAGGGCGCGGCTACACCTTC. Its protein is CASSMAPGGRGYTF.

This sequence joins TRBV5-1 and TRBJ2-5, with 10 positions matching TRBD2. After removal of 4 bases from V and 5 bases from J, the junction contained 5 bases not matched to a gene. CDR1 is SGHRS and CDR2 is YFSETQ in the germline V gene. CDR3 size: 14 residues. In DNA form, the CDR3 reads TGCGCCAGCAGCAGAGCGGGAGGGGTTGAGACCCAGTACTTC. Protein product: CASSRAGGVETQYF.

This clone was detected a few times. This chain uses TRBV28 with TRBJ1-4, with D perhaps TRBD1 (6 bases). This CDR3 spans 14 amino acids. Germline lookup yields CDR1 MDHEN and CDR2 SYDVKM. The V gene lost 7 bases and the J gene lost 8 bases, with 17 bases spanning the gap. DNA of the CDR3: TGTGCCAGCAATCAACACAGGGAGGGAGAAAAACTGTTTTTT. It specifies CASNQHREGEKLFF.

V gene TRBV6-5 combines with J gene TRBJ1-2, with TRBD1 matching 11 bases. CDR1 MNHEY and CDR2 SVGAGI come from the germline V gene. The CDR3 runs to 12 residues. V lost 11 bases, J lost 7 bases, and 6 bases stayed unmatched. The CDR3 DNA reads TGTGCCGCATTGGGGACAGGGGGTGGCTACACCTTC. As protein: CAALGTGGGYTF.

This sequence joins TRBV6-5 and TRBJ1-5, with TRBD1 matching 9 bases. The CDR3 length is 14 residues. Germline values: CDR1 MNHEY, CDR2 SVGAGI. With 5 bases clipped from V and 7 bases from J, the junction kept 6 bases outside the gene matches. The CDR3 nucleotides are TGTGCCAGCAGTCGGACAGGGGCGAACCAGCCCCAGCATTTT. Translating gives CASSRTGANQPQHF.

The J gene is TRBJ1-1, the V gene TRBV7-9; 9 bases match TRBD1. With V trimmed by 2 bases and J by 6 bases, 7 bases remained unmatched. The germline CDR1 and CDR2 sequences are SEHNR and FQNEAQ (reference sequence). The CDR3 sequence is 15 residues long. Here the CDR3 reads CASSLPQGAEAEAFF. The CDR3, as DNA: TGTGCCAGCAGCTTACCACAGGGGGCTGAGGCTGAAGCTTTCTTT.

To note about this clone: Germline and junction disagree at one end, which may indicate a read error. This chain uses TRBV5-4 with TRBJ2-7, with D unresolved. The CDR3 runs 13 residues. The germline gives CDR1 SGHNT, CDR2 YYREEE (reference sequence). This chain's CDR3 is CASSFKGAYERYF. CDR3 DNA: TGTGCCAGCAGCTTTAAAGGTGCCTACGAGCGGTACTTC.

CDR3 residues: CASSFGQGSGYTF. CDR3 nucleotides: TGTGCCAGCAGCTTCGGGCAGGGGAGTGGCTACACCTTC. V gene TRBV5-4 combines with J gene TRBJ1-2; D may be TRBD1 (6 bases). This CDR3 comprises 13 residues. CDR1 SGHNT and CDR2 YYREEE come from the germline V gene (reference sequence). Trimming removed 2 bases from V and 7 bases from J, with 12 bases in between.

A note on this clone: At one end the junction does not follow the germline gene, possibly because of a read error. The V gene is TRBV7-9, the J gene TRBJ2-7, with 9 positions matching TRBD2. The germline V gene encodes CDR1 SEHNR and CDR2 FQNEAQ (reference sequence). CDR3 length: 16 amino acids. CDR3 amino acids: CSSSRLAEGAIDEQYF. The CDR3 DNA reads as TGTTCCAGCAGCCGACTAGCGGAGGGGGCCATTGACGAGCAGTACTTC.

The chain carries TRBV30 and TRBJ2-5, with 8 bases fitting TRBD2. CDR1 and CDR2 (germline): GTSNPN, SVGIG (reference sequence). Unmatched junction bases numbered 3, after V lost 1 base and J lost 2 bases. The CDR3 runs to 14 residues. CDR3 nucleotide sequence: TGTGCCTGGAGTGGCGGGGGGCCACAAGAGACCCAGTACTTC. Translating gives CAWSGGGPQETQYF.

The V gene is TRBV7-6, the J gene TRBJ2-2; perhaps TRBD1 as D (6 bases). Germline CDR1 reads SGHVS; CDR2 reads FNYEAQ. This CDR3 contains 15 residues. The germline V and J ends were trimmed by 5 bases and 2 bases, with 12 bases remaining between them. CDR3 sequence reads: CASSRGTLNTGELFF. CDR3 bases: TGTGCCAGCAGCCGAGGGACACTCAACACCGGGGAGCTGTTTTTT.

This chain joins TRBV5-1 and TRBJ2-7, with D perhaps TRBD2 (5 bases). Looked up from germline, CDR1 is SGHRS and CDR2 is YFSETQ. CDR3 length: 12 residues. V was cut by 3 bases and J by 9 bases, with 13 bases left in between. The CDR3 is CASSWPGSGQYF. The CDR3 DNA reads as TGCGCCAGCAGCTGGCCGGGGAGCGGGCAGTACTTC.

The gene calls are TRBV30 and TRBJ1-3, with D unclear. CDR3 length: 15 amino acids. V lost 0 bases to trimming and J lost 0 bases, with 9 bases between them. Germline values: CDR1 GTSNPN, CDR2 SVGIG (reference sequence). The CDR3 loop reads CAWSVRAGSGNTIYF. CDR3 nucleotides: TGTGCCTGGAGTGTACGGGCGGGCTCTGGAAACACCATATATTTT.

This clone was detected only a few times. CDR3 coding DNA: TGTGCCAGCACGCAGGTCCAAGAGACCCAGTACTTC. This sequence encodes CASTQVQETQYF. This chain uses TRBV2 with TRBJ2-5; D gene ambiguous. With 7 bases removed from V and 1 base from J, the gap between germline ends came to 7 bases. Germline V gene data show CDR1 as SNHLY and CDR2 as FYNNEI. This CDR3 is 12 amino acids long.

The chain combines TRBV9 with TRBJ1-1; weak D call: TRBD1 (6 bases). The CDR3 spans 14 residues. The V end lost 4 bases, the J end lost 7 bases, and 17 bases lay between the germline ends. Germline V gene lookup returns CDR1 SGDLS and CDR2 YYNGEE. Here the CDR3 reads CASSPPGHGDEAFF. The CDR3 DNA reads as TGTGCCAGCAGCCCACCGGGACATGGGGATGAAGCTTTCTTT.

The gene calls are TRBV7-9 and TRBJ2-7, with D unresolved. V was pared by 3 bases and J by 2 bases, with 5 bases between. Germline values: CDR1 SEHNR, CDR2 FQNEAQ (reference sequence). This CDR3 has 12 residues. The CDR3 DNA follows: TGTGCCAGCAGCTTTGTAGCCTACGAGCAGTACTTC. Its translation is CASSFVAYEQYF. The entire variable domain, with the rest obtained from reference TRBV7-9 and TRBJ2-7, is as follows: DTGVSQNPRHKITKRGQNVTFRCDPISEHNRLYWYRQTLGQGPEFLTYFQNEAQLEKSRLLSDRFSAERPKGSFSTLEIQRTEQGDSAMYLCASSFVAYEQYFGPGTRLTVT.

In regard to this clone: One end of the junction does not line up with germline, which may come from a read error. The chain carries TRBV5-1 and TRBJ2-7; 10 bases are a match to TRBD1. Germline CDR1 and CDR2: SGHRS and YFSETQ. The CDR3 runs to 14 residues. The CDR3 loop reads CASSPRPEPGQGNF. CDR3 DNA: TGCGCCAGCAGCCCCCGCCCCGAACCGGGACAGGGGAACTTC.